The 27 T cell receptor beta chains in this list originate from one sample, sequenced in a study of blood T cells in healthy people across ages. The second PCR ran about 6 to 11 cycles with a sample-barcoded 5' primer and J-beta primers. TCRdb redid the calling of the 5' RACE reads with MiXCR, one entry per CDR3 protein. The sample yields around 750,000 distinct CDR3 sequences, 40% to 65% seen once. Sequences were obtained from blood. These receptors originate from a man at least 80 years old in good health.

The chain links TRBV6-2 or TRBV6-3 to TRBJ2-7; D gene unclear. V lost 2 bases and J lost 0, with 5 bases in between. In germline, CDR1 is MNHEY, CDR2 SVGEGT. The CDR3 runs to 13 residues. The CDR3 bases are TGTGCCAGCAGTTACCTTCACTCCTACGAGCAGTACTTC. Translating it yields CASSYLHSYEQYF.

The DNA of the CDR3 is TGTGCCAGCAGCTTCGTGACAGGGGCCTACGAGCAGTACTTC. Encoded protein: CASSFVTGAYEQYF. The chain is built from TRBV7-9 and TRBJ2-7; TRBD1 agrees at 8 bases. The CDR3 loop spans 14 amino acids. V lost 3 bases, J lost 2 bases, and 3 bases stayed unmatched. Germline loops: CDR1 SEHNR, CDR2 FQNEAQ (reference sequence).

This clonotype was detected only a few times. CDR3 coding DNA: TGTGCCAGCACCGAATTAACCTACGAGCAGTACTTC. It codes for CASTELTYEQYF. The V and J genes are TRBV7-9 and TRBJ2-7; D gene ambiguous. The CDR3 covers 12 residues. V lost 7 bases to trimming and J lost 2 bases, with 9 bases between them. Germline V CDR1 and CDR2: SEHNR, FQNEAQ (reference sequence).

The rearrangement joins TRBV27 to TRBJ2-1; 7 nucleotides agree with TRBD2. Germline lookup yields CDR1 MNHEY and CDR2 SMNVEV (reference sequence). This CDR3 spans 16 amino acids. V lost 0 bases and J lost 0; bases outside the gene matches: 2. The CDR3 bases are TGTGCCAGCAGTTTATCGGCGGGAGACTCCTACAATGAGCAGTTCTTC. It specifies CASSLSAGDSYNEQFF.

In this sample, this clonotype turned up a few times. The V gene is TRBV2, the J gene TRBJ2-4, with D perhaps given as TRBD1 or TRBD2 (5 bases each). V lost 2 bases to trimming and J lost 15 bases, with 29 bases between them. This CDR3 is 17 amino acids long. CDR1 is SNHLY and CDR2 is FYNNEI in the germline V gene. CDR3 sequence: CASSESARGGRTWKGYF. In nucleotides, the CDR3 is TGTGCCAGCAGTGAATCGGCAAGGGGCGGGCGAACTTGGAAGGGGTACTTC.

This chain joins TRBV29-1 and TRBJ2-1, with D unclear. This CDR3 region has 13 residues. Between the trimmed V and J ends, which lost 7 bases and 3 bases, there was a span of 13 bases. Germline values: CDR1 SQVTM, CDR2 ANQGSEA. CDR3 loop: CSGLTSLYNEQFF. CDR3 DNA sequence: TGCAGCGGTCTAACTTCCCTCTACAATGAGCAGTTCTTC.

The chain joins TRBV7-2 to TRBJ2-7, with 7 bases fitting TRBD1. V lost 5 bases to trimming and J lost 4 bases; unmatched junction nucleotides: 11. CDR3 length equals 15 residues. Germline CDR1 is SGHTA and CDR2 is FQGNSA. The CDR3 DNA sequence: TGTGCCAGCAGCGGCGGGCGGACAGGAATATACGAGCAGTACTTC. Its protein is CASSGGRTGIYEQYF.

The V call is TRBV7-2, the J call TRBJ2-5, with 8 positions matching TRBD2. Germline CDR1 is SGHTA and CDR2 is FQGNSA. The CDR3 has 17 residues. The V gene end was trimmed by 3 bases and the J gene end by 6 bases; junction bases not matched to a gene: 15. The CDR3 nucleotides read TGTGCCAGCAGCTTTGCCAGGACTAGCCCGAGCTTAAAGACCCAGTACTTC. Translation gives CASSFARTSPSLKTQYF.

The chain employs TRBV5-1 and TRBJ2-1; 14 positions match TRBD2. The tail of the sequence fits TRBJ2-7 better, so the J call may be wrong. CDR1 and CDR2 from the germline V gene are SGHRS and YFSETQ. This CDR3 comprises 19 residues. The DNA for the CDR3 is TGCGCCAGCAGCACAGGAGGACTAGCGGGAGGCTCTGCCTACAATGAGCAGTACTTC. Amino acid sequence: CASSTGGLAGGSAYNEQYF.

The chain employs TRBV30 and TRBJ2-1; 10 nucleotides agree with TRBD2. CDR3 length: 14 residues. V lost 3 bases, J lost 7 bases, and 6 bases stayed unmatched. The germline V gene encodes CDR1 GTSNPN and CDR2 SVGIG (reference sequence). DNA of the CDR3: TGTGCCTGGAGGCTAGCGGGAGTCCGAAATGAGCAGTTCTTC. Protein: CAWRLAGVRNEQFF.

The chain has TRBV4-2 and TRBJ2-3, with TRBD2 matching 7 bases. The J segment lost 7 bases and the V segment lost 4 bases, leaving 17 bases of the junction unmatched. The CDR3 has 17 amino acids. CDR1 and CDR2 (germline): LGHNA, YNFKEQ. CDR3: CASSPIQAGPAGNTQYF. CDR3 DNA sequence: TGTGCCAGCAGCCCGATACAGGCTGGGCCAGCGGGAAATACGCAGTATTTT.

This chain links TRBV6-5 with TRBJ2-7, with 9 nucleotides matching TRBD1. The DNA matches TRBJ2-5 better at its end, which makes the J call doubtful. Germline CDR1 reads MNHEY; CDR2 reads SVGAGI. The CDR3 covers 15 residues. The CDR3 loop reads CASRRRQGVWETQYF. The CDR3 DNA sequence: TGTGCCAGCAGGCGACGACAGGGGGTCTGGGAGACCCAGTACTTC.

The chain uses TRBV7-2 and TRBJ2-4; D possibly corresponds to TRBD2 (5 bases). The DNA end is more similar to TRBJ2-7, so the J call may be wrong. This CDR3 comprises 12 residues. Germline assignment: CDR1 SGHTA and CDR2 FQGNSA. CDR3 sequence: CASSNRGSEQYF. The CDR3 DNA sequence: TGTGCCAGCAGTAACCGTGGGAGCGAGCAGTACTTC.

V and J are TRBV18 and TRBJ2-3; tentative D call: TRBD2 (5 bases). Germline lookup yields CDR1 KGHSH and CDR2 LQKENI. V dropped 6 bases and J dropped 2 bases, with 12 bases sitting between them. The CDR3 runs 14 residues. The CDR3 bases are TGTGCCAGCTCTCCCGGGGAGAACACAGATACGCAGTATTTT. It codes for CASSPGENTDTQYF.

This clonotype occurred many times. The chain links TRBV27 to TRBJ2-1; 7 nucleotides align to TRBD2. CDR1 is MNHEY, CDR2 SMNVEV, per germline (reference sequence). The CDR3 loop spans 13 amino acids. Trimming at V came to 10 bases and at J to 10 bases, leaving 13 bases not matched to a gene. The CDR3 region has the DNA TGTGCCACCACCGCAGGGAGGGACGGCGAGCAGTTCTTC. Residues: CATTAGRDGEQFF.

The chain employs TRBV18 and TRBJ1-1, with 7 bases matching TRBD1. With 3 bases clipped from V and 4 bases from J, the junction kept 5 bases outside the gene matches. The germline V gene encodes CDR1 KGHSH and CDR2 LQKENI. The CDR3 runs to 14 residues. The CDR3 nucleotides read TGTGCCAGCTCACCCCAGGGGGTAGCCACTGAAGCTTTCTTT. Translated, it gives CASSPQGVATEAFF. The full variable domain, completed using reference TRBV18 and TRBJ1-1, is NAGVMQNPRHLVRRRGQEARLRCSPMKGHSHVYWYRQLPEEGLKFMVYLQKENIIDESGMPKERFSAEFPKEGPSILRIQQVVRGDSAAYFCASSPQGVATEAFFGQGTRLTVV.

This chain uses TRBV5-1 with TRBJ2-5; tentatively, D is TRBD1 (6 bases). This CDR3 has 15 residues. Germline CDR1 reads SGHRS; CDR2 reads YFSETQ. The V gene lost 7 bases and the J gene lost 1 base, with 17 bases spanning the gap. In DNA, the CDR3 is TGCGCCAGCCGCCGTACTCGGACAGCCCAAGAGACCCAGTACTTC. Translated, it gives CASRRTRTAQETQYF.

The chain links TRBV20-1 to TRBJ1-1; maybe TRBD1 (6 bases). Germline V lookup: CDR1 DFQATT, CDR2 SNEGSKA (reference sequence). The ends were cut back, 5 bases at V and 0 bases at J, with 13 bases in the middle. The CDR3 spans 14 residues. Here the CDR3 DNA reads TGCAGTGCTTCCGGGACAATTATGAACACTGAAGCTTTCTTT. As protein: CSASGTIMNTEAFF.

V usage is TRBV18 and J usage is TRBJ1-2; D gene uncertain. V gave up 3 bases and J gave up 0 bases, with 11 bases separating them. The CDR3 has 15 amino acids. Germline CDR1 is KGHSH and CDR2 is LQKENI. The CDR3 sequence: CASSPNGGANYGYTF. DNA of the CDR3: TGTGCCAGCTCACCGAATGGCGGAGCTAACTATGGCTACACCTTC.

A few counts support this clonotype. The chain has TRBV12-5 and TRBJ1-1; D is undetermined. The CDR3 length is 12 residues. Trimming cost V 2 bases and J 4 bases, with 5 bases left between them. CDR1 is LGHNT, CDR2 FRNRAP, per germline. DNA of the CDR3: TGTGCTAGTGGTTTGTCCGGCACTGAAGCTTTCTTT. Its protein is CASGLSGTEAFF.

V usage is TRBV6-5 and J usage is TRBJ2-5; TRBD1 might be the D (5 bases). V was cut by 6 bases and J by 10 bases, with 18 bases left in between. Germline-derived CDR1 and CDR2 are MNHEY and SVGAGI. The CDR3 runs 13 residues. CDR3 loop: CASSPPDRQIQYF. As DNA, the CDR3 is TGTGCCAGCAGCCCCCCCGACAGACAGATCCAGTACTTC.

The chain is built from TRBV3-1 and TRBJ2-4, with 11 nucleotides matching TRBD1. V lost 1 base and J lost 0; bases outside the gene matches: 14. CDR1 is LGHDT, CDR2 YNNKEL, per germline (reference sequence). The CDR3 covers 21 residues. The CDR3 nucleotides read TGTGCCAGCAGCCAAGCCCGGACAGGGGGCGGAGGATGGGTAGCCAAAAACATTCAGTACTTC. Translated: CASSQARTGGGGWVAKNIQYF.

The CDR3 is CASSQEGTQQFF. CDR3 coding DNA: TGTGCCAGCAGCCAAGAGGGAACTCAGCAGTTCTTC. The chain uses TRBV4-2 and TRBJ2-1; D is undetermined. Trimming removed 0 bases from V and 11 bases from J, with 8 bases in between. This CDR3 region has 12 residues. The germline gives CDR1 LGHNA, CDR2 YNFKEQ.

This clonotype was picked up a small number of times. For the CDR3, the DNA is TGTGCCAGCAGCCCCCTGACAGCGCAAGAGACCCAGTACTTC. Amino acid sequence: CASSPLTAQETQYF. V usage is TRBV3-1 and J usage is TRBJ2-5, with D possibly matching TRBD1 (5 bases). Per germline, CDR1 LGHDT and CDR2 YNNKEL (reference sequence). Between the trimmed V and J ends, which lost 4 bases and 2 bases, there was a span of 11 bases. CDR3 length: 14 amino acids.

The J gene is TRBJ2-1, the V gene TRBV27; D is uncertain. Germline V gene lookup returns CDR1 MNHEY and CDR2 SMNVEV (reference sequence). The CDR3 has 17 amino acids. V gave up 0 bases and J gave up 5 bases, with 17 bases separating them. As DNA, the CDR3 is TGTGCCAGCAGTTTATCAACCGTTCGTCGCCTTAACAATGAGCAGTTCTTC. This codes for CASSLSTVRRLNNEQFF.

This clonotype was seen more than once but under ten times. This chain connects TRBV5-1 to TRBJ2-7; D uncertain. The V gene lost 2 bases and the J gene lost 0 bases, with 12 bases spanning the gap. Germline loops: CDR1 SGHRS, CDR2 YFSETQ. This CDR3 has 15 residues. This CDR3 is CASSFGDGSSYEQYF. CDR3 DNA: TGCGCCAGCAGCTTTGGGGATGGGTCCTCCTACGAGCAGTACTTC. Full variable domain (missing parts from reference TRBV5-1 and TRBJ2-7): KAGVTQTPRYLIKTRGQQVTLSCSPISGHRSVSWYQQTPGQGLQFLFEYFSETQRNKGNFPGRFSGRQFSNSRSEMNVSTLELGDSALYLCASSFGDGSSYEQYFGPGTRLTVT.

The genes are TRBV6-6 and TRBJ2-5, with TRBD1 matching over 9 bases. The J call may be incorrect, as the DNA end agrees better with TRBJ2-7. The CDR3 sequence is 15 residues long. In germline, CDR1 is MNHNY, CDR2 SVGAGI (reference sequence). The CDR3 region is CASSYPGQGTYEQYF. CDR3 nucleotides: TGTGCCAGCAGTTACCCGGGACAGGGCACCTACGAGCAGTACTTC.